This T cell receptor beta chain derives from a study of OX40 agonist ivuxolimab in advanced cancers. The V segment lost 4 bases and the J segment 5 bases; nucleotides outside the gene matches: 8. The germline CDR1 and CDR2 sequences are SGHRS and YFSETQ. This CDR3 region has 14 residues. Generated by immunoSEQ multiplex PCR, the TCRdb table keeps only in-frame clones and is missing some. Of some 17,000 clones in the sample, approximately 77% were seen once. V is TRBV5-1 and J is TRBJ2-7; 8 bases line up with TRBD1. The sample in question was CD4+ or CD8+ T cells sorted from blood, obtained in a trial of the OX40 agonist ivuxolimab. This clonotype was obtained from an adult with an advanced solid tumor such as melanoma, head and neck, liver or kidney cancer. In DNA, the CDR3 is TGCGCCAGCAGCCCGGACAGGGTAAACCACGAGCAGTACTTC. This encodes CASSPDRVNHEQYF.